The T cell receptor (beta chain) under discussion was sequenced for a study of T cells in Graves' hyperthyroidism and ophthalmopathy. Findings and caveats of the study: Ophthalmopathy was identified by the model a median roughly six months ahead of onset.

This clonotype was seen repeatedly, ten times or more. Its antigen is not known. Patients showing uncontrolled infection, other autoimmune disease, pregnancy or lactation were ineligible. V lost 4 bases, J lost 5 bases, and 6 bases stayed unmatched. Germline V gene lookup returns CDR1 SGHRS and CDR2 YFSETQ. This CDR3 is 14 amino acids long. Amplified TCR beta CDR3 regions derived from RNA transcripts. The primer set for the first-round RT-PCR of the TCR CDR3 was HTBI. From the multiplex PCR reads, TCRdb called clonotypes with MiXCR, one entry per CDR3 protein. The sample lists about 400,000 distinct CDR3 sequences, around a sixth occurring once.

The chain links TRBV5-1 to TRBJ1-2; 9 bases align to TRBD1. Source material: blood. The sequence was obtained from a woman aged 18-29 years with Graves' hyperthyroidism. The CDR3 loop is CASSPGQGTYGYTF. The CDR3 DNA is TGCGCCAGCAGCCCTGGACAGGGGACATATGGCTACACCTTC.